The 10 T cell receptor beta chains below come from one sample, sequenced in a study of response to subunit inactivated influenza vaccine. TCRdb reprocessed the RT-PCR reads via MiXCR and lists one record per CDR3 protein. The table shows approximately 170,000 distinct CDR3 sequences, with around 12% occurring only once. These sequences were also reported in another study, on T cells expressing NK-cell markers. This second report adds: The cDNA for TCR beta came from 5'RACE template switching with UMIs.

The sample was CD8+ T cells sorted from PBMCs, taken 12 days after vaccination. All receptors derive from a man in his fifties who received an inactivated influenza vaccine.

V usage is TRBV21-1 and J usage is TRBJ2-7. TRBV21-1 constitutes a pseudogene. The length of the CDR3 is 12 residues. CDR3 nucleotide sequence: TGTGCCAGCAGCAAAATCAGCTACGAGCAGTACTTC. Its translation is CASSKISYEQYF.

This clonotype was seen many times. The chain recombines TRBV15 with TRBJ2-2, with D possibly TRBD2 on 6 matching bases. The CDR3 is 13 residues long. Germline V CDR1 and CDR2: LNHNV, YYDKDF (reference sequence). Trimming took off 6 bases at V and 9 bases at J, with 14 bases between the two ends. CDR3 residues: CATSNYGGRELFF. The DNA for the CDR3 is TGTGCCACCAGTAATTACGGGGGAAGGGAGCTGTTTTTT.

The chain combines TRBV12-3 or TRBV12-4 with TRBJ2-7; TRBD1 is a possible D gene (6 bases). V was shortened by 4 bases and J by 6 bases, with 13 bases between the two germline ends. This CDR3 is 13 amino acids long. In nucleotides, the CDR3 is TGTGCCAGCAGTTCCCCGGACAGACGCGAGCAGTACTTC. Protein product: CASSSPDRREQYF.

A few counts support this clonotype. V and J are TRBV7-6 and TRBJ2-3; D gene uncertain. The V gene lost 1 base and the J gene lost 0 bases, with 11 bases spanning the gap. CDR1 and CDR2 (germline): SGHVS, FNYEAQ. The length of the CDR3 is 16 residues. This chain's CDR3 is CASSLGVASSTDTQYF. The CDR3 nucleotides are TGTGCCAGCAGCTTAGGTGTGGCCTCTAGCACAGATACGCAGTATTTT.

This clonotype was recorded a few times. The CDR3 reads CASSQARGDVYEQYF. The CDR3 DNA sequence: TGCGCCAGCAGCCAAGCTCGGGGAGATGTATACGAGCAGTACTTC. This sequence joins TRBV4-3 and TRBJ2-7; weak D call: TRBD2 (5 bases). Trimming left V 1 base short and J 4 bases short, with 14 bases between. The CDR3 length is 15 residues. Per germline, CDR1 LGHNA and CDR2 YSLEER.

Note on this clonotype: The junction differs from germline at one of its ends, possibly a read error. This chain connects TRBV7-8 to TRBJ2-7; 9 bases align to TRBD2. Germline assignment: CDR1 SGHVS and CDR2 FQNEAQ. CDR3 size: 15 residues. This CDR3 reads CASSVSGTSSYEHYF. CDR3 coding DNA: TGTGCCAGCAGCGTATCCGGGACTAGCTCCTACGAGCATTACTTC.

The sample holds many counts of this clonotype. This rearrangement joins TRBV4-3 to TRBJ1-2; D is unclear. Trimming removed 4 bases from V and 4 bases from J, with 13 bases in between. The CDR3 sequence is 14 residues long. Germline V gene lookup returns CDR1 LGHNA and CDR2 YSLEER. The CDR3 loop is CASSRSDGSYGYTF. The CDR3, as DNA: TGCGCCAGCAGCCGCAGCGACGGGAGCTATGGCTACACCTTC.

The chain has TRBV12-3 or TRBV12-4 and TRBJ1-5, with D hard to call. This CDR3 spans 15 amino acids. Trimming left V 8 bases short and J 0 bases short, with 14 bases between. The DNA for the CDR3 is TGTGCCAGCGGGGATCGACGGGTTAGCAATCAGCCCCAGCATTTT. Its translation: CASGDRRVSNQPQHF.

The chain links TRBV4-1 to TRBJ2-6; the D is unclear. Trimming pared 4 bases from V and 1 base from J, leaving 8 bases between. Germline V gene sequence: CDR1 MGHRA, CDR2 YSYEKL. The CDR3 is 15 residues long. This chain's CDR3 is CASSPTASGANVLTF. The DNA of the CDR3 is TGCGCCAGCAGCCCTACAGCGTCTGGGGCCAACGTCCTGACTTTC.

The CDR3 protein is CASSFRRLAGSGGELFF. The CDR3 coding sequence is TGTGCCAGCAGCTTCCGTCGACTAGCGGGATCCGGCGGGGAGCTGTTTTTT. The chain is built from TRBV11-2 and TRBJ2-2; the match to TRBD2 covers 11 bases. The V and J ends lost 3 bases and 7 bases, in that order; junction bases with no gene match: 10. This CDR3 spans 17 amino acids. CDR1 is SGHAT and CDR2 is FQNNGV in the germline V gene.